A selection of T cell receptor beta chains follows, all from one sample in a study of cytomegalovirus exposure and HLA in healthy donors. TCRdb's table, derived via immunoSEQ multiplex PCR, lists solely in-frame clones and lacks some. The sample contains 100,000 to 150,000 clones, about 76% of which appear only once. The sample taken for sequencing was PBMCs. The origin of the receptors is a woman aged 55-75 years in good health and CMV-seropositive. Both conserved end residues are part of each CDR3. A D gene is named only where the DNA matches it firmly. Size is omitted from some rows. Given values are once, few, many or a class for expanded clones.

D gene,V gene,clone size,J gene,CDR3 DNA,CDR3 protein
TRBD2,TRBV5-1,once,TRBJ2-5,TGCGCCAGCAGAGTAGGTCCGGGGGGAACGGAGACCCAGTACTTC,CASRVGPGGTETQYF
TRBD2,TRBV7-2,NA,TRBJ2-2,TGTGCCAGCAGCTTACGTAGCGGGGGGGCCGGCACCGGGGAGCTGTTTTTT,CASSLRSGGAGTGELFF
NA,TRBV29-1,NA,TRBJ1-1,TGCAGCGTTGAGGTGCGGAACACTGAAGCTTTCTTT,CSVEVRNTEAFF
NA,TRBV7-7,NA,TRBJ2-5,TGTGCTAGCAGCCAGACTGGGGAGACCCAGTACTTC,CASSQTGETQYF
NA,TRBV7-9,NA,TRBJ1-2,TGTTCCAGCAGGAAACAGGGTTCTGGCTATGGCTACACCTTC,CSSRKQGSGYGYTF
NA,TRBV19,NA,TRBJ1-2,TGTGCCAGTAGTATATCAGGGCAGGGAATCTACTATGGCTACACCTTC,CASSISGQGIYYGYTF
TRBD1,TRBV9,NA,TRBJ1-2,TGTGCCAGCAGCTCAATCGACAGGGTTCCTAACTATGGCTACACCTTC,CASSSIDRVPNYGYTF
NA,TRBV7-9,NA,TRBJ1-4,TGTGCCAGCAGCACTCGACAGGAGGAAAAACTGTTTTTT,CASSTRQEEKLFF
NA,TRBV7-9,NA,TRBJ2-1,TGTGCCAGCAGCTTAGTTTTAGGGGTTACTGAGCAGTTCTTC,CASSLVLGVTEQFF
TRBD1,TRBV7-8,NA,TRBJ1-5,TGTGCCAGCAGCTTATTAGGGACAGTTAGCAATCAGCCCCAGCATTTT,CASSLLGTVSNQPQHF
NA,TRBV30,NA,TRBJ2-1,TGTGCCTGGATTCCGGCTAGCAGGTACAATGAGCAGTTCTTC,CAWIPASRYNEQFF
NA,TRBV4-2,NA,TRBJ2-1,TGTGCCAGCAGCCAAGGGCAAACGGGAGTAGGTCGCGAGCAGTTCTTC,CASSQGQTGVGREQFF
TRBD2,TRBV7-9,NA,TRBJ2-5,TGTGCCAGCAGCGCTCCGGGACTAGCGGGAGGGAAGGAGACCCAGTACTTC,CASSAPGLAGGKETQYF
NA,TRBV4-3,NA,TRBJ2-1,TGCGCCAGCAGCCAAGATGACGGGGTTACCTACAATGAGCAGTTCTTC,CASSQDDGVTYNEQFF
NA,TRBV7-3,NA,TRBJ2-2,TGTGCCAGCAGCCCCCGGCCCCGGGTGAACACCGGGGAGCTGTTTTTT,CASSPRPRVNTGELFF
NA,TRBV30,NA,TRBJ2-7,TGTGCCTGGAGTCAAGGGGTCTGGCAGTACTTC,CAWSQGVWQYF
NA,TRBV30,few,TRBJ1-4,TGTGCCTGGAGCAGGGGTGCTTCTGAAAAACTGTTTTTT,CAWSRGASEKLFF
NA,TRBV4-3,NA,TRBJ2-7,TGCGCCAGCAGCCAAGAGGAGAGGACTCCCTCCTACGAGCAGTACTTC,CASSQEERTPSYEQYF
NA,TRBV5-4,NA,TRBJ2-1,TGTGCCAGCAGGCCGGCTAGCGTTCCCTACAATGAGCAGTTCTTC,CASRPASVPYNEQFF
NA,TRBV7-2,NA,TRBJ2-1,TGTGCCAGCAGCTCAGGGGACCTGAATGAGCAGTTCTTC,CASSSGDLNEQFF
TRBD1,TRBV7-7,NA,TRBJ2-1,TGTGCCAGCAGCCCGACAGGGGGCTCAGGTGAGCAGTTCTTC,CASSPTGGSGEQFF
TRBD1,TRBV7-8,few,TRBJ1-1,TGTGCCAGCAGCGCGGACAGGGGCCGAAGCACTGAAGCTTTCTTT,CASSADRGRSTEAFF
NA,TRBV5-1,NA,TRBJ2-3,TGCGCCAGCAGTTTGATTGGCGGGAGAGGGGGAGATACGCAGTATTTT,CASSLIGGRGGDTQYF
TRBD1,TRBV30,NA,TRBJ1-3,TGTGCCTCCCCAGGGGGAACCGGAAACACCATATATTTT,CASPGGTGNTIYF
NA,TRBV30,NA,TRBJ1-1,TGTGCCTGGAGACGACTGACGAACACTGAAGCTTTCTTT,CAWRRLTNTEAFF
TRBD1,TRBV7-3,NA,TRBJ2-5,TGTGCCAGCAGCAGGCGACAGGGGAAAGGAGAGACCCAGTACTTC,CASSRRQGKGETQYF
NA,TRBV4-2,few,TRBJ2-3,TGTGCCAGCAGCCAGGCCCTAGGAGGGACGGATACGCAGTATTTT,CASSQALGGTDTQYF
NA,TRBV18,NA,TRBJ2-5,TGTGCCAGCTCACCACCGGACAGTATGACCCAGTACTTC,CASSPPDSMTQYF
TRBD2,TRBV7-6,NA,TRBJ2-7,TGTGCCAGCAGCTCAGGACTAGCGGGAGGTTTATACGAGCAGTACTTC,CASSSGLAGGLYEQYF
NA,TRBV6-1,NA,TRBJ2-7,TGTGCCAGCACGGGTCGGGGTGAAACCTACGAGCAGTACTTC,CASTGRGETYEQYF
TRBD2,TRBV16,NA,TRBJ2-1,TGTGCCAGCAGCCGGGAGGGGAACTACAATGAGCAGTTCTTC,CASSREGNYNEQFF
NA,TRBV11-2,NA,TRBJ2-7,TGTGCCAGCAGCCCAGGACTTTTCTCCTACGAGCAGTACTTC,CASSPGLFSYEQYF
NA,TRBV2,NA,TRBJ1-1,TGTGCCAGCAGTAATCAGGGGACTGAAGCTTTCTTT,CASSNQGTEAFF
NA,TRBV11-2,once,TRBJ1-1,TGTGCCAGCAGCCGAGGGTTCATGAACACTGAAGCTTTCTTT,CASSRGFMNTEAFF
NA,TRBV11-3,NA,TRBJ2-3,TGTGCCAGCAGCTCCGACAGCGCTGTGGATACGCAGTATTTT,CASSSDSAVDTQYF
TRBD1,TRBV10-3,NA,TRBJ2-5,TGTGCCATCAGGGGCGGACAGGGGCAAGAGACCCAGTACTTC,CAIRGGQGQETQYF
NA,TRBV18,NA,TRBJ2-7,TGTGCCAGCTCACCACCCGCAGGGGTCGAGCAGTACTTC,CASSPPAGVEQYF
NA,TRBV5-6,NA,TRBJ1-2,TGTGCCAGCAGGTTTACGTCGGACAGTTATGGCTACACCTTC,CASRFTSDSYGYTF
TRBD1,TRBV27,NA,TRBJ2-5,TGTGCCAGCAGTTTAGGGACAGGGGGACAAGAGACCCAGTACTTC,CASSLGTGGQETQYF
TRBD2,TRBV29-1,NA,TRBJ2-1,TGCAGCGTTCGGACTAGCGGGGTATGGCAGTTCTTC,CSVRTSGVWQFF
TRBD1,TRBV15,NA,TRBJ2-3,TGTGCCACCAGCAGGAGACAGGGGTCCACAGATACGCAGTATTTT,CATSRRQGSTDTQYF
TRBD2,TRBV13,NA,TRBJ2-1,TGTGCCAGCAGCTTCTACCCGGGACTAGCGGGAGGGGCCTGGGGGTACAATGAGCAGTTCTTC,CASSFYPGLAGGAWGYNEQFF
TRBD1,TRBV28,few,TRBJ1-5,TGTGCCAGCAGTTCCGTTACAGGGGTCCATCAGCCCCAGCATTTT,CASSSVTGVHQPQHF
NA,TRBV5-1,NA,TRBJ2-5,TGCGCCAGCAGCTTGGCCTATCGGGAGACCCAGTACTTC,CASSLAYRETQYF